This T cell receptor beta chain was recovered during a study of monozygotic twins with cystic fibrosis. V was clipped by 0 bases and J by 8 bases, with 19 bases between them. CDR1 and CDR2 (germline): SEHNR, FQNEAQ (reference sequence). The CDR3 spans 17 residues. Repertoires were generated with immunoSEQ multiplex PCR, while TCRdb's copy carries only in-frame clones and drops some. The profile shows roughly 30,000 clones, roughly 90% of them singletons. The sample comprised blood. The chain is built from TRBV7-9 and TRBJ1-4; D not resolved. The receptor was isolated from a girl aged 2 to 10 with cystic fibrosis. CDR3 loop: CASSLALPPDRREKLFF. CDR3 DNA: TGTGCCAGCAGCTTAGCCCTCCCCCCGGATAGACGGGAAAAACTGTTTTTT.